These 27 T cell receptor beta chains originate from one sample sequenced in a study of radiation and T cells in renal cell carcinoma. Method: immunoSEQ multiplex PCR; TCRdb's copy keeps in-frame clones and lacks some. The profile shows about 130,000 clones, about 88% of them singletons. Time point reported: baseline pretreatment blood. Treatment here: 15 Gy SBRT to primary tumor, nephrectomy 4 weeks later. The sample in question was blood, obtained from a patient whose treatment included radiotherapy and nephrectomy. These receptors were obtained from a woman aged 45-65 years with renal cell carcinoma.

The chain joins TRBV2 to TRBJ2-7; 11 nucleotides agree with TRBD2. The CDR3 is made up of 15 amino acids. J gave up 3 bases and V 6 bases, and 7 bases lay outside the gene matches. CDR1 and CDR2 from the germline V gene are SNHLY and FYNNEI. Written as DNA, the CDR3 is TGTGCCAGCAGCCGTAGCGGGGGGGCCCTCTACGAGCAGTACTTC. It encodes CASSRSGGALYEQYF.

A word on this clone: The junction differs from germline at one of its ends, possibly a read error. The genes are TRBV7-7 and TRBJ2-1; 7 nucleotides match TRBD2. The CDR3 extends over 15 amino acids. From germline, CDR1 is SSHAT and CDR2 FNYEAQ (reference sequence). Here the CDR3 reads CASSLEAGRHNEQFF. Here the CDR3 DNA reads TGTGCTAGCAGCTTAGAAGCGGGGCGGCACAATGAGCAGTTCTTC.

The chain recombines TRBV15 with TRBJ2-1, with D maybe TRBD1 (5 bases). The CDR3 contains 18 residues. Germline V CDR1 and CDR2: LNHNV, YYDKDF (reference sequence). The V and J ends lost 2 bases and 7 bases respectively, with 24 bases between them. The CDR3 sequence: CATSRQTVRGSLKNEQFF. CDR3 sequence (DNA): TGTGCCACCAGCAGACAAACGGTTAGGGGCAGCCTTAAGAATGAGCAGTTCTTC.

The genes are TRBV30 and TRBJ1-5; D uncertain. The V gene's germline CDR1 is GTSNPN and CDR2 SVGIG (reference sequence). CDR3 size: 13 residues. V gave up 3 bases and J gave up 2 bases, with 8 bases separating them. The CDR3 loop is CAWSPGGNQPQHF. CDR3 coding DNA: TGTGCCTGGAGCCCCGGCGGCAATCAGCCCCAGCATTTT.

This clone was observed a handful of times. The chain joins TRBV15 to TRBJ1-4; 9 nucleotides match TRBD1. This CDR3 has 15 amino acids. CDR1 is LNHNV, CDR2 YYDKDF, per germline (reference sequence). Unmatched junction bases numbered 7, after V lost 4 bases and J lost 7 bases. Written as DNA, the CDR3 is TGTGCCACCAGCACGACTCCGGACAGGGGTGAAAAACTGTTTTTT. It is translated as CATSTTPDRGEKLFF.

This chain joins TRBV15 and TRBJ1-2, with 7 bases aligning to TRBD1. The CDR3 loop spans 15 amino acids. Germline V gene lookup returns CDR1 LNHNV and CDR2 YYDKDF (reference sequence). Trimming removed 3 bases from V and 3 bases from J; junction bases left unmatched: 7. CDR3 residues: CATSSRGEGDYGYTF. The CDR3 nucleotides read TGTGCCACCAGCAGCAGGGGGGAGGGTGACTATGGCTACACCTTC.

The chain is built from TRBV30 and TRBJ1-5, with 7 bases fitting TRBD1. Per the germline V gene, CDR1 is GTSNPN and CDR2 is SVGIG (reference sequence). Losses at the gene ends were 5 bases for V and 3 bases for J; bases not matched to a gene: 7. The length of the CDR3 is 14 residues. The chain's CDR3 is CAWGEGQSNQPQHF. In nucleotides, the CDR3 is TGTGCCTGGGGGGAGGGACAGTCCAATCAGCCCCAGCATTTT.

The chain couples TRBV4-1 to TRBJ2-7; 8 bases align to TRBD1. This CDR3 spans 15 amino acids. Germline CDR1 is MGHRA and CDR2 is YSYEKL. With V trimmed by 1 base and J by 4 bases, 6 bases remained unmatched. The chain's CDR3 is CASSQGQGNVYEQYF. The DNA for the CDR3 is TGCGCCAGCAGCCAAGGACAGGGGAATGTTTACGAGCAGTACTTC.

The V and J genes are TRBV19 and TRBJ1-1; 8 bases are shared with TRBD1. The CDR3 totals 13 residues. The V segment lost 4 bases and the J segment 9 bases; nucleotides outside the gene matches: 7. Germline values: CDR1 LNHDA, CDR2 SQIVND (reference sequence). CDR3 nucleotide sequence: TGTGCCAGTAGTACCCCGGACAGGGAAAAAGCTTTCTTT. It is translated as CASSTPDREKAFF.

The chain employs TRBV7-2 and TRBJ2-7, with TRBD2 matching over 13 bases. V lost 7 bases and J lost 6; bases outside the gene matches: 6. Germline V gene data show CDR1 as SGHTA and CDR2 as FQGNSA. This CDR3 is built from 14 residues. CDR3 sequence (DNA): TGTGCCAGCACCCGGACTAGCGGGGGTGCCGAGCAGTACTTC. Translating gives CASTRTSGGAEQYF.

CDR3 in DNA: TGTGCCAGCTCTGGGGTTCTTCTGAACACCGGGGAGCTGTTTTTT. It encodes CASSGVLLNTGELFF. The V gene is TRBV9, the J gene TRBJ2-2; no firm D call. In germline, CDR1 is SGDLS, CDR2 YYNGEE. This CDR3 contains 15 residues. V lost 7 bases and J lost 1, with 14 bases in between. Full variable domain (missing parts from reference TRBV9 and TRBJ2-2): DSGVTQTPKHLITATGQRVTLRCSPRSGDLSVYWYQQSLDQGLQFLIQYYNGEERAKGNILERFSAQQFPDLHSELNLSSLELGDSALYFCASSGVLLNTGELFFGEGSRLTVL.

This clone was counted once. The rearrangement uses TRBV4-3 and TRBJ2-1; no firm D call. Germline values: CDR1 LGHNA, CDR2 YSLEER. The CDR3 totals 15 residues. The V gene lost 1 base and the J gene lost 0 bases, with 7 bases spanning the gap. The chain's CDR3 is CASSQAPYSYNEQFF. The CDR3 nucleotides read TGCGCCAGCAGCCAAGCTCCCTACTCCTACAATGAGCAGTTCTTC.

The chain joins TRBV4-1 to TRBJ2-6; TRBD1 matches at 8 bases. CDR3 length: 19 amino acids. Germline CDR1 MGHRA, CDR2 YSYEKL. The junction had 10 bases not matched to a gene; V was cut back by 3 bases and J by 0 bases. Written as DNA, the CDR3 is TGCGCCAGCAGCCACTACTGGACAGGGCTGATCTCTGGGGCCAACGTCCTGACTTTC. This translates into CASSHYWTGLISGANVLTF.

This clone showed up just a few times. The gene calls are TRBV4-2 and TRBJ1-2; D call uncertain. Germline CDR1 is LGHNA and CDR2 is YNFKEQ. V lost 2 bases, J lost 0 bases, and 7 bases lay in between. The CDR3 sequence is 14 residues long. The CDR3 DNA is TGTGCCAGCAGCCAAAACGGAGCTAACTATGGCTACACCTTC. As protein: CASSQNGANYGYTF.

The chain carries TRBV4-3 and TRBJ2-3; 7 nucleotides agree with TRBD2. Looked up from germline, CDR1 is LGHNA and CDR2 is YSLEER. The CDR3 has 17 amino acids. V lost 1 base and J lost 2; bases outside the gene matches: 9. CDR3 sequence: CASSQVKASGYTDTQYF. The DNA of the CDR3 is TGCGCCAGCAGCCAAGTCAAAGCTAGCGGATACACAGATACGCAGTATTTT.

The chain links TRBV19 to TRBJ2-2; maybe TRBD2 (7 bases). Germline V gives CDR1 LNHDA, CDR2 SQIVND (reference sequence). The CDR3 length is 15 residues. V shed 4 bases and J shed 3 bases, with 12 bases lying between them. CDR3 in amino acids: CASSRGGGDTGELFF. In DNA form, the CDR3 reads TGTGCCAGTAGTAGGGGAGGGGGAGACACCGGGGAGCTGTTTTTT.

V is TRBV27 and J is TRBJ1-6; D is uncertain. CDR3 length: 19 residues. Germline V gene data show CDR1 as MNHEY and CDR2 as SMNVEV (reference sequence). V was shortened by 0 bases and J by 0 bases, with 15 bases between the two germline ends. CDR3 bases: TGTGCCAGCAGTTTATCGGGCATAAGGGCGAGCTCCTATAATTCACCCCTCCACTTT. As protein: CASSLSGIRASSYNSPLHF.

The chain joins TRBV25-1 to TRBJ1-2; no clear D gene. The V end lost 4 bases, the J end lost 4 bases, and 4 bases lay between the germline ends. Germline V CDR1 and CDR2: MGHDK, SYGVNS. The CDR3 is 11 residues long. The CDR3 nucleotides read TGTGCCAGCAGTGTTCTCTATGGCTACACCTTC. Protein: CASSVLYGYTF.

The rearrangement uses TRBV7-2 and TRBJ1-1; D perhaps matches TRBD1 (5 bases). Germline V CDR1 and CDR2: SGHTA, FQGNSA. This CDR3 is built from 14 residues. V was trimmed by 2 bases and J by 1 base, leaving 8 bases between them. CDR3 in DNA: TGTGCCAGCAGCTTATACGGGGGGAACACTGAAGCTTTCTTT. Translating gives CASSLYGGNTEAFF.

This chain links TRBV4-2 with TRBJ2-6, with D perhaps matching TRBD2 (6 bases). CDR3 length equals 18 residues. Between the trimmed V and J ends, which lost 4 bases and 0 bases, there was a span of 16 bases. CDR1 and CDR2 (germline): LGHNA, YNFKEQ. CDR3 in DNA: TGTGCCAGCAGCCCCAGTGGGCGGGGATCCTCTGGGGCCAACGTCCTGACTTTC. Protein: CASSPSGRGSSGANVLTF.

The rearrangement joins TRBV6-7 to TRBJ2-7, with 11 bases fitting TRBD2. TRBV6-7 is an open reading frame whose function is uncertain. The CDR3 has 15 residues. The J segment lost 5 bases and the V segment lost 5 bases, leaving 8 bases of the junction unmatched. The CDR3 DNA reads as TGTGCCAGCAGTGAAAAACTAGCGGGGGTAGACGAGCAGTACTTC. It specifies CASSEKLAGVDEQYF.

The V call is TRBV7-6, the J call TRBJ2-3, with 8 nucleotides matching TRBD1. With V trimmed by 3 bases and J by 5 bases, 7 bases remained unmatched. The CDR3 runs to 15 residues. In germline, CDR1 is SGHVS, CDR2 FNYEAQ. The DNA for the CDR3 is TGTGCCAGCAGCTTCCGGACAGGGCGGCTAGATACGCAGTATTTT. This translates into CASSFRTGRLDTQYF.

CDR3 in DNA: TGCGCCAGCAGCTTGAGATTGGGCTCTGGGGCCAACGTCCTGACTTTC. It encodes CASSLRLGSGANVLTF. V usage is TRBV5-1 and J usage is TRBJ2-6, with D hard to call. Trimming left V 1 base short and J 0 bases short, with 8 bases between. CDR3 length: 16 amino acids. CDR1 and CDR2 (germline): SGHRS, YFSETQ.

The chain links TRBV6-5 to TRBJ1-2; TRBD1 matches 9 bases. CDR3 length: 15 residues. Losses at the gene ends were 6 bases for V and 8 bases for J; bases not matched to a gene: 13. CDR1 and CDR2 from the germline V gene are MNHEY and SVGAGI. The chain's CDR3 is CASRKPGQGIRGYTF. The CDR3, as DNA: TGTGCCAGCAGAAAACCGGGACAGGGAATAAGGGGCTACACCTTC.

This clone was detected a few times. The chain couples TRBV5-1 to TRBJ1-3; 7 positions agree with TRBD1. The CDR3 totals 15 residues. Germline trimming cut 4 bases from V and 2 bases from J; bases unmatched to any gene: 6. Germline V CDR1 and CDR2: SGHRS, YFSETQ. The CDR3 is CASSADRLAGNTIYF. For the CDR3, the DNA is TGCGCCAGCAGCGCGGACAGGTTAGCTGGAAACACCATATATTTT.

The chain joins TRBV7-6 to TRBJ2-3; 13 bases align to TRBD2. CDR3 size: 18 residues. Trimming cost V 4 bases and J 2 bases; bases outside gene matches: 9. The germline gives CDR1 SGHVS, CDR2 FNYEAQ. The DNA of the CDR3 is TGTGCCAGCAGCTCCAACCTGGGACTAGCGGGGAACACAGATACGCAGTATTTT. Its protein product is CASSSNLGLAGNTDTQYF.

This chain joins TRBV25-1 and TRBJ1-2; possibly TRBD1 for D (5 bases). The CDR3 length is 13 residues. V was pared by 3 bases and J by 8 bases, with 13 bases between. Germline V lookup: CDR1 MGHDK, CDR2 SYGVNS. CDR3 bases: TGTGCCAGCAGTGAGGCAGGGACTCGAGGCTACACCTTC. This gives the protein CASSEAGTRGYTF.